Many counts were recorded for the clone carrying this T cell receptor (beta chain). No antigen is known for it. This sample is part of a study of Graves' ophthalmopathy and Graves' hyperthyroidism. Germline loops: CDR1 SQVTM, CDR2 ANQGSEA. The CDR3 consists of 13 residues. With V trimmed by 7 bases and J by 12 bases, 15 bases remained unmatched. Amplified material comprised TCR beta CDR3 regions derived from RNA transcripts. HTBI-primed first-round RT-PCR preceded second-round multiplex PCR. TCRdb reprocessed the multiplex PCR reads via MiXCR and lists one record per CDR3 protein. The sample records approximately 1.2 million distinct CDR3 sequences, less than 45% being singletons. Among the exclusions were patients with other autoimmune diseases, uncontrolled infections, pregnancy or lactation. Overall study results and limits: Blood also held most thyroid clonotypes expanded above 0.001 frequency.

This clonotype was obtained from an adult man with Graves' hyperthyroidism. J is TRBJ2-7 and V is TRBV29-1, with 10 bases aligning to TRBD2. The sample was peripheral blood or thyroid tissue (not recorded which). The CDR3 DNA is TGCAGCGCTACAACTAGCGGGACCTTGAGACGGTACTTC. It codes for CSATTSGTLRRYF.